Listed here are 7 T cell receptor beta chains from one sample, sequenced in a study of read filtering for tumor transcriptome and immune sequencing. The library was built from about 400 ng RNA with molecular barcoded adaptors for alpha/delta and beta/gamma chains. TCRdb analysed the reads with MiXCR anew, one entry per CDR3 protein. The top ten hold less than 45% of the sample, which has roughly 41,000 distinct CDR3 sequences, roughly 13% seen once. Sequenced: a population of CD138-negative cells sorted from bone marrow. The origin of the receptors is a donor older than 35 with multiple myeloma.

This clonotype has ten or more counts. This sequence joins TRBV20-1 and TRBJ2-3, with 7 bases identical to TRBD2. The CDR3 runs 15 residues. Germline-derived CDR1 and CDR2 are DFQATT and SNEGSKA (reference sequence). Unmatched junction bases numbered 10, after V lost 2 bases and J lost 5 bases. This CDR3 is CSARPLSGKVDTQYF. DNA of the CDR3: TGCAGTGCTAGACCTCTAAGCGGGAAGGTAGATACGCAGTATTTT.

This clonotype was counted at least ten times. The V and J genes are TRBV10-3 and TRBJ2-5, with D unclear. There are 16 residues in the CDR3. The V end was cut by 6 bases, the J end by 2 bases, with 19 bases between. CDR1 ENHRY and CDR2 SYGVKD come from the germline V gene. The CDR3 bases are TGTGCCATCAGCGAAAGATTACCGATAAATCAAGAGACCCAGTACTTC. Residues: CAISERLPINQETQYF.

This clonotype was seen ten or more times. The chain recombines TRBV6-1 with TRBJ2-2, with D perhaps given as TRBD1 or TRBD2 (5 bases each). Trimming cost V 0 bases and J 4 bases, with 9 bases left between them. CDR1 and CDR2 (germline): MNHNS, SASEGT. This CDR3 contains 15 residues. Here the CDR3 reads CASSEARGPTGELFF. The CDR3 nucleotides read TGTGCCAGCAGTGAAGCGAGGGGCCCCACCGGGGAGCTGTTTTTT.

This clonotype appeared a single time. A far bigger clonotype differs at one base, so this is likely a read error. The chain has TRBV29-1 and TRBJ1-4, with 7 nucleotides matching TRBD1. Looked up from germline, CDR1 is SQVTM and CDR2 is ANQGSEA. This CDR3 is built from 12 residues. The CDR3 region has the DNA TGCAGCGTTGGACAGGGAGGAGATACGCTGTATTTT. It codes for CSVGQGGDTLYF.

On this clonotype: A read error may account for a junction end that differs from germline. The chain combines TRBV20-1 with TRBJ2-1; D call uncertain. In germline, CDR1 is DFQATT, CDR2 SNEGSKA (reference sequence). The CDR3 covers 16 residues. The DNA of the CDR3 is TGCAGTGCTAGAGTCGTCCATGGCGGTTCTGCCAATGGGCAGTTCTTC. Amino acid sequence: CSARVVHGGSANGQFF.

About this clonotype: A much larger clone lies one base from this, so it may be a read error. The J gene is TRBJ2-1, the V gene TRBV5-1, with unresolved D. This CDR3 has 13 amino acids. V shed 7 bases and J shed 5 bases, with 13 bases lying between them. The germline V gene has CDR1 SGHRS and CDR2 YFSETQ. CDR3 sequence reads: CASGSHPNNEQFF. In DNA form, the CDR3 reads TGCGCCAGCGGCTCCCACCCAAACAATGAGCAGTTCTTC.

This clonotype was recorded at least ten times. This chain joins TRBV5-4 and TRBJ2-2; D is unresolved. The V end lost 3 bases, the J end lost 1 base, and 13 bases lay between the germline ends. This CDR3 region has 16 residues. The germline gives CDR1 SGHNT, CDR2 YYREEE (reference sequence). Written as DNA, the CDR3 is TGTGCCAGCAGCTCAGCCCTTAGGGAGAACACCGGGGAGCTGTTTTTT. Protein: CASSSALRENTGELFF.